This T cell receptor beta chain was documented in a study of blood T cell repertoires in COVID-19. Looking at the study overall: Acute and convalescent COVID-19 specimens originated in the United States, Italy and Spain. Sample material is recorded as cDNA or gDNA derived from T cells, B-cell-depleted T cells, or PBMCs.

The CDR3 is 15 amino acids. V lost 2 bases to trimming and J lost 7 bases; unmatched junction nucleotides: 8. Germline V gene data show CDR1 as LGHDT and CDR2 as YNNKEL (reference sequence). In the original workflow: Amplification of reference gene primers was used by the study to estimate nucleated cell counts. The repertoire was sequenced with immunoSEQ multiplex PCR; TCRdb's copy has only in-frame clones and lacks some. V, J and clone size reflect that table, while D and trimming were determined from the DNA. The sample contains around 58,000 clones, roughly nine tenths of which appear only once. This TCR derives from a woman between 55 and 75 years old with active or convalescent COVID-19. Sample: peripheral blood. The gene calls are TRBV3-1 (or the pseudogene TRBV3-2) and TRBJ1-5; 7 bases are shared with TRBD1. CDR3 residues: CASSQSPTGVQPQHF. The CDR3, as DNA: TGTGCCAGCAGCCAATCCCCCACAGGGGTGCAGCCCCAGCATTTT.